This T cell receptor beta chain appears in the sequencing data of a study of cytomegalovirus exposure and HLA in healthy donors. General study points: Presence/absence analysis assumed near-uniform sequencing depth across donors. According to an earlier analysis, most TCR beta V segments yielded productive rearrangements about 87% or about 30% of the time. CMV serostatus was the sole immune exposure data available.

The CDR3 length is 14 residues. CDR1 and CDR2 (germline): SGHDN, FVKESK. The germline V and J ends were trimmed by 5 bases and 4 bases, with 12 bases remaining between them. The study ran its PCR with 60 Vbeta and 13 Jbeta primers. The repertoire was sequenced with immunoSEQ multiplex PCR; TCRdb's copy has only in-frame clones and lacks some. The data contain about 170,000 clones, 60% to 80% of them singletons. This clone has only a few counts. What it binds is not known. The chain employs TRBV14 and TRBJ2-1, with D perhaps matching TRBD2 (6 bases). Material for sequencing was PBMCs. The TCR originated in a man in his forties or fifties in good health and CMV-seronegative. CDR3 in amino acids: CASSALANYNEQFF. The DNA for the CDR3 is TGTGCCAGCAGCGCGCTAGCGAATTACAATGAGCAGTTCTTC.